Listed below are T cell receptor beta chains from one sample, sequenced in a study of shared clonotypes between healthy human individuals. Assay: immunoSEQ multiplex PCR; the TCRdb copy retains only in-frame clones and omits some. The table records approximately 2.4 million clones, 90% to 97% of them present only once. Sequenced material: naive CD4+ T cells sorted from blood. Receptors originate from a man between 18 and 35 years old in good health. Each CDR3 is given without its conserved first and last residue.

TRBV10-3,AISDSYGLYNEQF
TRBV28,ASSLGQGVINEKLF
TRBV9,ASSVAQGGGETQY
TRBV28,ASSPKMDRGYT
TRBV18,ASSSNRGHIQY
TRBV5-1,ASSWDSSRIGYT
TRBV28,ASSWGRYEQY
TRBV15,ATSREGQGGYEQY
TRBV5-1,ASSLSGTNSETQY
TRBV18,ASSPSGGSGHNEQF
TRBV7-9,ASSRGQRAPNYGYT
TRBV15,ATSGSLIAGELF
TRBV6-5,ASSYSEAQEQF
TRBV5-1,ASSVQGRIKTQY
TRBV18,ASSPPMLAVNTGELF
TRBV2,ASRPTILLLHTEAF
TRBV15,ATSRDIQEKLF
TRBV11-2,ASSLGRAGELF
TRBV7-2,ASSWGQFTETQY
TRBV7-9,ASSRDSLHEQY
TRBV4-1,ASSQGGAREQY
TRBV10-3,AISESQTSGQPQH
TRBV7-2,ASNVGGQGQPQH
TRBV4-1,ASSLLPGPGELF
TRBV10-1,ASSHRRGDEQF
TRBV6-6,ASRGFGTGFYEQY